A selection of T cell receptor beta chains follows, all from one sample in a study of T cell changes during pregnancy in multiple sclerosis. Only in-frame clones appear in the TCRdb table, and some are missing; sequencing was by immunoSEQ multiplex PCR. The data hold 45,000 to 60,000 clones, with 85% to 95% observed a single time. The sequencing used CD4+ T cells from peripheral blood mononuclear cells, collected in the third trimester of pregnancy. These receptors all stem from a female donor with multiple sclerosis, enrolled in a pregnancy study. Both conserved end residues are part of each CDR3. The order of the fields is V gene, clone size, CDR3 protein. Clone size is not always given. Where it is, it says once, few, many or a class for expanded clones.

TRBV9 | . | CASSARQGDTEAFF
TRBV9 | . | CASSPAQGGSGANVLTF
TRBV18 | . | CASSPRGGGTDTQYF
TRBV7-3 | . | CASSYSSGGASDTQYF
TRBV27 | . | CASSLQGGYGYTF
TRBV19 | . | CASSKSGGDYGYTF
TRBV7-3 | . | CASPTGVTTTEAFF
TRBV7-2 | . | CASSLAAGGNPYEQYF
TRBV11-1 | . | CASSPGLAGGLDTQYF
TRBV27 | . | CASSSLGAGGLQPQHF
TRBV6-5 | . | CASSYIGGAGANVLTF
TRBV29-1 | . | CSAVQGTITEAFF
TRBV7-8 | . | CASSLGVLTEAFF
TRBV5-1 | . | CASSPTSTDTQYF
TRBV7-8 | . | CASSLTLWSGKDQPQHF
TRBV5-1 | . | CASSLLDSSSYEQYF
TRBV6-5 | . | CASSYRDRNTEAFF
TRBV19 | . | CASSIRQGGAGELFF
TRBV6-5 | . | CASSLTQSMATGYTF
TRBV10-1 | once | CATRDSSSYNSPLHF
TRBV27 | . | CASSQQGSGSGANVLTF
TRBV11-3 | . | CASSLGGVTYQETQYF
TRBV5-6 | . | CASSLRGVLTGELFF
TRBV18 | once | CASCGEPGNTIYF
TRBV7-9 | . | CASSLAPGLGTDTQYF
TRBV29-1 | . | CSVVFESDRSNSNQPQHF
TRBV5-1 | . | CASSLGQGVGNQPQHF